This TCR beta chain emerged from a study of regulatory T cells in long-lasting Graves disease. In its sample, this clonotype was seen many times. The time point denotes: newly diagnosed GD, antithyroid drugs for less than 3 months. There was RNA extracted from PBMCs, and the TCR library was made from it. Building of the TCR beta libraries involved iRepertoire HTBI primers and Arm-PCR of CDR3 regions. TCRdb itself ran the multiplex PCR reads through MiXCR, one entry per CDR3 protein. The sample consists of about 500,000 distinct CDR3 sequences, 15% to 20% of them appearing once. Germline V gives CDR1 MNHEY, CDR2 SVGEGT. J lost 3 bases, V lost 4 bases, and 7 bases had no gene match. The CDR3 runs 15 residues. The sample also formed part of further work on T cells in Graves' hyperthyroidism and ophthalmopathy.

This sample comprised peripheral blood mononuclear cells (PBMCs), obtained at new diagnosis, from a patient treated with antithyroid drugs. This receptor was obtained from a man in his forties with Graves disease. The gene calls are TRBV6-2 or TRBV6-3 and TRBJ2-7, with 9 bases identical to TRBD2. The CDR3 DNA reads TGTGCCAGCAGTTCAAAGGGACTAGCCGGCTACGAGCAGTACTTC. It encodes CASSSKGLAGYEQYF.